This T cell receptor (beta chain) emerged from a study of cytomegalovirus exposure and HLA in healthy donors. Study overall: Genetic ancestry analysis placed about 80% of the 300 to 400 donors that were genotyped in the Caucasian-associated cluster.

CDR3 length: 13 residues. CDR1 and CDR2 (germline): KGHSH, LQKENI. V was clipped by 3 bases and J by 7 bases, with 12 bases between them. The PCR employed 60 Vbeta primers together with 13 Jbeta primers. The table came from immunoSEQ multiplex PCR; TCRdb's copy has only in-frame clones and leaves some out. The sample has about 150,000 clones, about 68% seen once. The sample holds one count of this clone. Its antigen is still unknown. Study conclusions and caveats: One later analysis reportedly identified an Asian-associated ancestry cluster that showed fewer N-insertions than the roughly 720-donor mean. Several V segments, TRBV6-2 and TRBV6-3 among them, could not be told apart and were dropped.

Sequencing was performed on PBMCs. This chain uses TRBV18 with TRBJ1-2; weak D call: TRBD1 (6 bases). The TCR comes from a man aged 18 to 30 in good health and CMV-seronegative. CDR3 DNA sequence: TGTGCCAGCTCACCGGGGGCCACGGGTGGCTACACCTTC. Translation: CASSPGATGGYTF.